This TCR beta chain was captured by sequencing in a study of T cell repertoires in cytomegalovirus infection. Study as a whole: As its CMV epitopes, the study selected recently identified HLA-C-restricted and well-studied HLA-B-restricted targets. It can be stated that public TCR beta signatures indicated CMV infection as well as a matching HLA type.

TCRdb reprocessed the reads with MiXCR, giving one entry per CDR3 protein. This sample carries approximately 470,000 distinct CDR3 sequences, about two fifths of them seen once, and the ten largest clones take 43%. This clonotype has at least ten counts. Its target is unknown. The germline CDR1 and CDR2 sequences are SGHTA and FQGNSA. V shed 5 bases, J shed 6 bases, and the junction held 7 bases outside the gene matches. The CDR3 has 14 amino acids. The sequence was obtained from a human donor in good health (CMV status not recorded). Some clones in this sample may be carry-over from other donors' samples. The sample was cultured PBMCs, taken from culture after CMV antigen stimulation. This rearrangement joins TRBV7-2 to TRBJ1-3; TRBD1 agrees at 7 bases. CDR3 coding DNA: TGTGCCAGCAGCAAGCCGACAGGGAAAAACACCATATATTTT. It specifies CASSKPTGKNTIYF.